This T cell receptor (beta chain) was captured in a study of T cell responses to AZD1222 COVID-19 vaccine. Study outcomes and limitations: There were mostly white British donors and more females than males, and clonal diversity was possibly underestimated. An increase in Spike-specific TCR breadth and depth was observed after two AZD1222 doses. Repertoire sampling was restricted to post-peak T cell response timepoints.

Worth noting for this clone: Its target is unknown. Other nucleotide sequences from this sample produce the same CDR3.

Produced via immunoSEQ multiplex PCR; TCRdb's table is partial and in-frame only. The sample shows 200,000 to 300,000 clones, approximately 95% of them seen only once. The CDR3 covers 12 residues. Germline V CDR1 and CDR2: MDHEN, SYDVKM. V lost 2 bases and J 4 bases, leaving 3 bases between the germline ends. The chain joins TRBV28 to TRBJ1-5, with D unresolved. This TCR came from an adult in good health. The sequences come from peripheral blood, collected on day 0 of AZD1222 vaccination. The CDR3 region is CASSLGNQPQHF. The DNA of the CDR3 is TGTGCCAGCAGTTTAGGGAATCAGCCCCAGCATTTT.